These 19 T cell receptor beta chains were sequenced from one sample in a study of blood T cells in healthy people across ages. It was with a sample-barcoded 5' primer and a J-beta primer mix that a second PCR of about 6 to 12 cycles was run. In TCRdb, the 5' RACE reads were re-called with MiXCR into one record per CDR3 protein. The table shows some 1.8 million distinct CDR3 sequences, with about two fifths occurring only once. Sequenced material: blood. These receptors came from a human donor in good health.

V and J are TRBV10-3 and TRBJ2-1, with TRBD2 as a possible D gene (5 bases). Germline CDR1 ENHRY, CDR2 SYGVKD. The V end was cut by 4 bases, the J end by 4 bases, with 5 bases between. The CDR3 totals 12 residues. DNA of the CDR3: TGTGCCATCAGTGGGGAGTACAATGAGCAGTTCTTC. As protein: CAISGEYNEQFF.

This chain connects TRBV6-1 to TRBJ2-6, with 7 nucleotides matching TRBD2. Per germline, CDR1 MNHNS and CDR2 SASEGT. The CDR3 extends over 14 amino acids. The V gene end was trimmed by 3 bases and the J gene end by 11 bases; junction bases not matched to a gene: 7. CDR3 DNA sequence: TGTGCCAGCAGTGAGATGCCGGGGGGAGACGTCCTGACTTTC. Protein product: CASSEMPGGDVLTF.

V is TRBV29-1 and J is TRBJ1-1; D unresolved. The germline CDR1 and CDR2 sequences are SQVTM and ANQGSEA. Trimming left V 4 bases short and J 1 base short, with 13 bases between. This CDR3 contains 14 residues. The CDR3 region has the DNA TGCAGCGTTGTAGCGACGGGCTCGAACACTGAAGCTTTCTTT. It specifies CSVVATGSNTEAFF.

The J gene is TRBJ2-3, the V gene TRBV7-9; D possibly corresponds to TRBD2 (6 bases). The CDR3 contains 15 residues. In germline, CDR1 is SEHNR, CDR2 FQNEAQ (reference sequence). Between the trimmed V and J ends, which lost 2 bases and 7 bases, there was a span of 16 bases. CDR3 protein: CASSLYLGGTHTQYF. Written as DNA, the CDR3 is TGTGCCAGCAGCTTATATCTTGGGGGGACGCATACGCAGTATTTT.

CDR3 region: CASMGTGESSGANVLTF. DNA of the CDR3: TGTGCCAGTATGGGGACAGGAGAAAGCTCTGGGGCCAACGTCCTGACTTTC. This rearrangement joins TRBV19 to TRBJ2-6; 8 bases are a match to TRBD1. This CDR3 is 17 amino acids long. Germline values: CDR1 LNHDA, CDR2 SQIVND (reference sequence). J was trimmed by 0 bases and V by 7 bases; bases with no gene match: 8.

About this clonotype itself: One end of the junction varies from germline; a read error may be responsible. The chain carries TRBV6-2 or TRBV6-3 and TRBJ2-2; D ambiguous. The CDR3 spans 15 residues. Germline CDR1 is MNHEY and CDR2 is SVGEGT. This CDR3 reads CASSYSRSNTGELFF. CDR3 in DNA: TGTGCCAGCAGCTACTCCAGGAGCAACACCGGGGAGCTGTTTTTT.

For the CDR3, the DNA is TGTGCCAGCAGTTTGGCAGACACCTACAATGAGCAGTTCTTC. Protein: CASSLADTYNEQFF. The chain joins TRBV12-3 or TRBV12-4 to TRBJ2-1; no clear D gene. CDR3 size: 14 residues. Trimming left V 3 bases short and J 2 bases short, with 8 bases between.

The chain couples TRBV7-3 to TRBJ2-1; tentatively, D is TRBD2 (6 bases). Germline V gene lookup returns CDR1 SGHTA and CDR2 FQGTGA. The CDR3 is made up of 17 amino acids. V lost 5 bases to trimming and J lost 4 bases, with 21 bases between them. The CDR3 DNA sequence: TGTGCCAGCAGCATCTCACCCGCGGCGGGGCGATACAATGAGCAGTTCTTC. Its translation is CASSISPAAGRYNEQFF.

This sequence joins TRBV3-1 and TRBJ2-1; 8 nucleotides align to TRBD2. This CDR3 has 17 amino acids. Germline values: CDR1 LGHDT, CDR2 YNNKEL (reference sequence). Trimming cost V 4 bases and J 9 bases; bases outside gene matches: 17. The CDR3 loop is CASSPTEPGLVSGEQFF. For the CDR3, the DNA is TGTGCCAGCAGCCCCACGGAGCCGGGACTAGTTTCTGGTGAGCAGTTCTTC.

This clonotype was observed a handful of times. The V and J genes are TRBV20-1 and TRBJ1-1; unclear D gene. The CDR3 is 14 residues long. The germline V gene encodes CDR1 DFQATT and CDR2 SNEGSKA (reference sequence). Trimming took off 2 bases at V and 0 bases at J, with 10 bases between the two ends. The CDR3 nucleotides read TGCAGTGCTAGAAAGGGCAGCTTGAACACTGAAGCTTTCTTT. Translating gives CSARKGSLNTEAFF.

V is TRBV20-1 and J is TRBJ2-5; 8 nucleotides align to TRBD2. V was pared by 2 bases and J by 5 bases, with 7 bases of the junction left unmatched. The germline V gene has CDR1 DFQATT and CDR2 SNEGSKA (reference sequence). The CDR3 extends over 14 amino acids. The DNA for the CDR3 is TGCAGTGCTAGACCCGGGGGGGGTGCGGAGACCCAGTACTTC. Translation: CSARPGGGAETQYF.

This clonotype has only a few counts. This chain joins TRBV20-1 and TRBJ1-2; D not resolved. The CDR3 runs 14 residues. V was pared by 3 bases and J by 4 bases, with 15 bases between. The germline V gene encodes CDR1 DFQATT and CDR2 SNEGSKA (reference sequence). CDR3 residues: CSASSAISGYGYTF. CDR3 DNA sequence: TGCAGTGCTAGTTCGGCCATCTCGGGCTATGGCTACACCTTC.

The chain links TRBV10-3 to TRBJ2-7; no clear D. CDR1 ENHRY and CDR2 SYGVKD come from the germline V gene. The CDR3 runs 12 residues. V lost 0 bases, J lost 9 bases, and 9 bases lay in between. The CDR3 region is CAISESGYRQYF. The CDR3 DNA sequence: TGTGCCATCAGTGAGTCGGGCTACAGGCAGTACTTC.

V gene TRBV20-1 combines with J gene TRBJ2-7, with TRBD1 identical over 8 bases. In germline, CDR1 is DFQATT, CDR2 SNEGSKA (reference sequence). V lost 4 bases to trimming and J lost 0 bases; unmatched junction nucleotides: 5. The CDR3 covers 14 residues. The CDR3 loop is CSATGTGDSYEQYF. The CDR3 bases are TGCAGTGCTACCGGGACAGGCGACTCCTACGAGCAGTACTTC.

V and J are TRBV12-3 or TRBV12-4 and TRBJ1-2, with a tentative D call TRBD1 (5 bases). V was cut by 6 bases and J by 7 bases, with 12 bases left in between. The length of the CDR3 is 12 residues. The CDR3 nucleotides are TGTGCCAGCAGGTGGGTTAGGGGTGGCTACACCTTC. It encodes CASRWVRGGYTF.

This chain links TRBV7-8 with TRBJ2-5; the D gene is possibly TRBD2 (6 bases). The germline CDR1 and CDR2 sequences are SGHVS and FQNEAQ. This CDR3 contains 15 residues. V gave up 7 bases and J gave up 11 bases, with 26 bases separating them. CDR3 bases: TGTGCCAGCACCCCATCGGACTACGGGGTTATTGAGCAGTACTTC. Protein sequence: CASTPSDYGVIEQYF.

The gene calls are TRBV27 and TRBJ2-7, with 8 nucleotides matching TRBD1. The V gene end was trimmed by 6 bases and the J gene end by 2 bases; junction bases not matched to a gene: 9. The CDR3 runs to 15 residues. Germline loops: CDR1 MNHEY, CDR2 SMNVEV (reference sequence). Here the CDR3 reads CASRRTGIWAYEQYF. CDR3 coding DNA: TGTGCCAGCAGGAGGACAGGGATTTGGGCCTACGAGCAGTACTTC.

The chain uses TRBV18 and TRBJ2-5, with D unresolved. The CDR3 contains 13 residues. The germline gives CDR1 KGHSH, CDR2 LQKENI. Trimming took 8 bases from V and 3 from J, leaving 13 bases between them. CDR3 sequence (DNA): TGTGCCAGCCCCCGAGCCGCGGAAGAGACCCAGTACTTC. Translated, it gives CASPRAAEETQYF.

A few counts support this clonotype. This chain joins TRBV12-3 or TRBV12-4 and TRBJ1-5; TRBD1 matches 12 bases. V lost 3 bases to trimming and J lost 2 bases; unmatched junction nucleotides: 20. The CDR3 contains 22 residues. In DNA, the CDR3 is TGTGCCAGCAGTTTCTTTATCGCGGATGGGGGACAGGGGGCTGTTGGCAATCAGCCCCAGCATTTT. The encoded protein is CASSFFIADGGQGAVGNQPQHF.